The 32 T cell receptor beta chains below all came from one sample that was sequenced in a study of blood T cell repertoires in COVID-19 (dated by TCRdb to about 2020). The library was generated by the immunoSEQ multiplex PCR assay. Held by TCRdb, this immuneACCESS table contains in-frame sequences only and omits some clones. Under half of the omission traces to an unresolved V gene where checked; the cause of the rest is unknown. Here the sample has roughly 230,000 clones; approximately 83% occur a single time. The biggest ten clones account for around 4.4% of the sample. Sequences were obtained from peripheral blood. The receptors originated from a man in his fifties with active or convalescent COVID-19.

The sample holds a few counts of this clone. CDR3 in amino acids: CASSLSTNYGYTF. CDR3 coding DNA: TGTGCCAGCAGCTTATCAACTAACTATGGCTACACCTTC. This chain connects TRBV7-9 to TRBJ1-2, with D hard to call. The CDR3 is 13 amino acids. Trimming left V 2 bases short and J 0 bases short, with 4 bases between. Germline-derived CDR1 and CDR2 are SEHNR and FQNEAQ (reference sequence).

The V call is TRBV4-1, the J call TRBJ2-1, with D possibly being TRBD2 (7 bases). This CDR3 has 15 residues. The germline V and J ends were trimmed by 1 base and 8 bases, with 15 bases remaining between them. The germline CDR1 and CDR2 sequences are MGHRA and YSYEKL. The CDR3 bases are TGCGCCAGCAGCCAAGTCTGGGGGGGGGCCGATGAGCAGTTCTTC. Translation gives CASSQVWGGADEQFF.

The chain couples TRBV7-2 to TRBJ1-1, with D possibly matching TRBD1 (5 bases). This CDR3 has 15 residues. The V gene lost 6 bases and the J gene lost 1 base, with 15 bases spanning the gap. Germline values: CDR1 SGHTA, CDR2 FQGNSA. In nucleotides, the CDR3 is TGTGCCAGCAGTCCGCCCACCGGACAGAACACTGAAGCTTTCTTT. Protein product: CASSPPTGQNTEAFF.

This rearrangement joins TRBV7-9 to TRBJ2-5, with TRBD2 identical over 15 bases. This CDR3 is built from 17 residues. J lost 0 bases, V lost 5 bases, and 4 bases had no gene match. Germline CDR1 SEHNR, CDR2 FQNEAQ (reference sequence). CDR3 nucleotides: TGTGCCAGCAGCCCGGGGACTAGCGGGGGGAACCAAGAGACCCAGTACTTC. The encoded protein is CASSPGTSGGNQETQYF.

J is TRBJ1-3 and V is TRBV5-5; 8 nucleotides agree with TRBD1. CDR1 is SGHKS and CDR2 is YYEKEE in the germline V gene (reference sequence). V shed 0 bases and J 8 bases; nucleotides not matched to a gene: 7. This CDR3 comprises 15 residues. The CDR3: CASSLVADRGHTIYF. DNA of the CDR3: TGTGCCAGCAGCTTGGTTGCAGACAGGGGACACACCATATATTTT.

This sequence joins TRBV6-1 and TRBJ2-7; no clear D. The CDR3 totals 15 residues. CDR1 and CDR2 from the germline V gene are MNHNS and SASEGT. Trimming removed 0 bases from V and 0 bases from J, with 9 bases in between. The CDR3 spells CASSEAAQSSYEQYF. The CDR3, as DNA: TGTGCCAGCAGTGAAGCGGCACAAAGCTCCTACGAGCAGTACTTC.

The CDR3 nucleotides are TGTGCCAGCAGCTTGTTTCAGGGCGGCTCCTACAATGAGCAGTTCTTC. It specifies CASSLFQGGSYNEQFF. The gene calls are TRBV5-6 and TRBJ2-1; TRBD1 might be the D (5 bases). This CDR3 contains 16 residues. Germline assignment: CDR1 SGHDT and CDR2 YYEEEE. V shed 1 base and J shed 0 bases, with 11 bases lying between them.

The chain couples TRBV9 to TRBJ2-5, with 8 nucleotides matching TRBD1. J lost 5 bases, V lost 2 bases, and 5 bases had no gene match. The CDR3 extends over 14 amino acids. Germline CDR1 reads SGDLS; CDR2 reads YYNGEE. This chain's CDR3 is CASSVDRGSETQYF. CDR3 in DNA: TGTGCCAGCAGCGTCGACAGGGGTAGCGAGACCCAGTACTTC.

This clone was detected ten times or more. The chain recombines TRBV28 with TRBJ2-7, with TRBD2 as a possible D gene (6 bases). V dropped 2 bases and J dropped 3 bases, with 11 bases sitting between them. This CDR3 is built from 14 residues. Germline values: CDR1 MDHEN, CDR2 SYDVKM. In DNA form, the CDR3 reads TGTGCCAGCAGTTTAGTCCAGGGACTCTACGAGCAGTACTTC. Translated: CASSLVQGLYEQYF.

This clone has just one count. The gene calls are TRBV7-8 and TRBJ1-5; D might be TRBD1 (6 bases). Germline V CDR1 and CDR2: SGHVS, FQNEAQ. V was clipped by 5 bases and J by 2 bases, with 22 bases between them. There are 18 residues in the CDR3. DNA for the CDR3: TGTGCCAGCAGCCCGGCGAGGGGGTTGGTGTGGGGCAATCAGCCCCAGCATTTT. Encoded protein: CASSPARGLVWGNQPQHF.

The chain carries TRBV14 and TRBJ2-7; D perhaps matches TRBD1 (6 bases). Trimming pared 4 bases from V and 5 bases from J, leaving 15 bases between. Per the germline V gene, CDR1 is SGHDN and CDR2 is FVKESK. The CDR3 spans 14 residues. The CDR3 protein is CASSPTGSGDEQYF. The CDR3 DNA follows: TGTGCCAGCAGCCCCACAGGGAGTGGCGACGAGCAGTACTTC.

This rearrangement joins TRBV12-3 or TRBV12-4 to TRBJ2-7; 8 bases fit TRBD1. This CDR3 is 13 amino acids long. The ends lost 5 bases at V and 5 bases at J; junction bases unmatched: 5. The chain's CDR3 is CASSPGGEHEQYF. For the CDR3, the DNA is TGTGCCAGCAGTCCAGGGGGCGAACACGAGCAGTACTTC.

This clone appeared a single time. The same CDR3 arises from other DNA sequences in this sample as well. This chain uses TRBV12-3 or TRBV12-4 with TRBJ1-5; 8 nucleotides match TRBD1. The junction had 1 base not matched to a gene; V was cut back by 5 bases and J by 4 bases. The CDR3 is 13 residues long. The CDR3 DNA is TGTGCCAGCAGTCGACAGGGGAATCAGCCCCAGCATTTT. Translating it yields CASSRQGNQPQHF.

V gene TRBV5-1 combines with J gene TRBJ2-5; D remains unclear. The CDR3 length is 11 residues. Deletions cut 4 bases from V and 3 bases from J, with 4 bases between. CDR1 and CDR2 from the germline V gene are SGHRS and YFSETQ. CDR3: CASSLEETQYF. CDR3 nucleotide sequence: TGCGCCAGCAGCCTCGAAGAGACCCAGTACTTC. Supplemented by reference TRBV5-1 and TRBJ2-5, the full variable domain reads KAGVTQTPRYLIKTRGQQVTLSCSPISGHRSVSWYQQTPGQGLQFLFEYFSETQRNKGNFPGRFSGRQFSNSRSEMNVSTLELGDSALYLCASSLEETQYFGPGTRLLVL.

Only one count was recorded for this clone. This rearrangement joins TRBV28 to TRBJ2-1, with 7 bases matching TRBD2. The CDR3 spans 11 residues. The germline CDR1 and CDR2 sequences are MDHEN and SYDVKM. J lost 8 bases, V lost 8 bases, and 3 bases had no gene match. CDR3 sequence (DNA): TGTGCCAGCCAACGGGGGGATGAGCAGTTCTTC. Residues: CASQRGDEQFF.

J is TRBJ2-7 and V is TRBV2, with D uncertain. The CDR3 is 11 amino acids. Germline CDR1 SNHLY, CDR2 FYNNEI. Trimming shortened V by 3 bases and J by 7 bases, and 7 bases separated the two germline ends. The CDR3 is CASSEYLEQYF. The CDR3, as DNA: TGTGCCAGCAGTGAGTACTTGGAGCAGTACTTC. Full variable domain (rest looked up from reference TRBV2 and TRBJ2-7): EPEVTQTPSHQVTQMGQEVILRCVPISNHLYFYWYRQILGQKVEFLVSFYNNEISEKSEIFDDQFSVERPDGSNFTLKIRSTKLEDSAMYFCASSEYLEQYFGPGTRLTVT.

The J gene is TRBJ2-7, the V gene TRBV30; 9 bases match TRBD1. The CDR3 extends over 15 amino acids. J gave up 3 bases and V 8 bases, and 14 bases lay outside the gene matches. Germline loops: CDR1 GTSNPN, CDR2 SVGIG (reference sequence). CDR3 sequence: CAGGQGSERGYEQYF. CDR3 nucleotides: TGTGCCGGCGGACAGGGGAGCGAAAGGGGCTACGAGCAGTACTTC. The full variable domain, in which reference TRBV30 and TRBJ2-7 provide the parts outside the CDR3, is SQTIHQWPATLVQPVGSPLSLECTVEGTSNPNLYWYRQAAGRGLQLLFYSVGIGQISSEVPQNLSASRPQDRQFILSSKKLLLSDSGFYLCAGGQGSERGYEQYFGPGTRLTVT.

This chain connects TRBV13 to TRBJ2-1; 7 nucleotides line up with TRBD2. V lost 4 bases, J lost 6 bases, and 6 bases stayed unmatched. This CDR3 contains 14 residues. Germline lookup yields CDR1 PRHDT and CDR2 FYEKMQ (reference sequence). CDR3 protein: CASSSGGTANEQFF. The CDR3 DNA sequence: TGTGCCAGCAGCTCCGGGGGGACCGCCAATGAGCAGTTCTTC.

The chain employs TRBV5-1 and TRBJ2-1; 7 bases agree with TRBD2. This CDR3 is built from 17 residues. V gave up 0 bases and J gave up 7 bases; unmatched junction bases: 13. The germline V gene encodes CDR1 SGHRS and CDR2 YFSETQ. The CDR3 nucleotides are TGCGCCAGCAGCTTGGAGAGAGGGAGCGGGGTTCCTAATGAGCAGTTCTTC. Protein: CASSLERGSGVPNEQFF.

The chain has TRBV12-3 or TRBV12-4 and TRBJ1-1; unclear D gene. The V and J ends lost 5 bases and 6 bases respectively, with 13 bases between them. The CDR3 has 13 amino acids. The CDR3: CASSHNIEAEAFF. As DNA, the CDR3 is TGTGCCAGCAGTCATAACATTGAGGCTGAAGCTTTCTTT.

The chain recombines TRBV19 with TRBJ1-4; D may be TRBD1 (5 bases). Germline V gene data show CDR1 as LNHDA and CDR2 as SQIVND (reference sequence). The CDR3 extends over 15 amino acids. V lost 3 bases and J 0 bases, leaving 8 bases between the germline ends. CDR3 amino acids: CASSIDRSTNEKLFF. CDR3 nucleotides: TGTGCCAGTAGTATTGACAGATCAACTAATGAAAAACTGTTTTTT.

The genes are TRBV4-1 and TRBJ1-2; 8 nucleotides agree with TRBD1. Germline CDR1 and CDR2: MGHRA and YSYEKL. V was pared by 3 bases and J by 7 bases, with 7 bases of the junction left unmatched. The CDR3 is made up of 14 amino acids. In nucleotides, the CDR3 is TGCGCCAGCAGCCAGACGGACAGGGTAGGTGGCTACACCTTC. Protein product: CASSQTDRVGGYTF.

The chain couples TRBV24-1 to TRBJ1-5; 9 nucleotides line up with TRBD1. The CDR3 extends over 17 amino acids. V lost 8 bases and J lost 5; bases outside the gene matches: 15. Germline lookup yields CDR1 KGHDR and CDR2 SFDVKD. The CDR3 sequence is CATIPWDRVGGDQPQHF. CDR3 bases: TGTGCCACCATCCCCTGGGACAGGGTCGGGGGCGATCAGCCCCAGCATTTT.

This clone was seen ten or more times. The chain employs TRBV2 and TRBJ1-4, with TRBD1 identical over 10 bases. V was pared by 5 bases and J by 0 bases, with 3 bases of the junction left unmatched. This CDR3 region has 16 residues. Germline assignment: CDR1 SNHLY and CDR2 FYNNEI. CDR3 DNA: TGTGCCAGCAGTCGGGACAGGGGCCCAACTAATGAAAAACTGTTTTTT. Translating it yields CASSRDRGPTNEKLFF.

This clone has just one count. The chain recombines TRBV6-5 with TRBJ1-2; 8 bases line up with TRBD1. From germline, CDR1 is MNHEY and CDR2 SVGAGI. This CDR3 has 16 residues. J lost 6 bases, V lost 1 base, and 10 bases had no gene match. Here the CDR3 reads CASSYFASRQGHGYTF. DNA for the CDR3: TGTGCCAGCAGTTACTTCGCCTCCCGACAGGGGCATGGCTACACCTTC.

V usage is TRBV6-5 and J usage is TRBJ2-7, with D perhaps TRBD1 (6 bases). The CDR3 sequence is 11 residues long. V was pared by 6 bases and J by 4 bases, with 7 bases between. Germline V CDR1 and CDR2: MNHEY, SVGAGI. CDR3 protein: CASSDRYEQYF. CDR3 coding DNA: TGTGCCAGCAGCGACAGGTACGAGCAGTACTTC.

In regard to this clone: A far bigger clonotype differs at one base, so this is likely a read error. The gene calls are TRBV5-6 and TRBJ2-3; D may be TRBD1 (5 bases). The CDR3 spans 13 residues. V lost 4 bases and J lost 4, with 10 bases in between. CDR1 SGHDT and CDR2 YYEEEE come from the germline V gene. As DNA, the CDR3 is TGTGCCAGCAGCCCCCAGGGCTCAGATACGCAGTATTTT. This sequence encodes CASSPQGSDTQYF.

The rearrangement joins TRBV29-1 to TRBJ1-1; a possible D gene is TRBD1 (6 bases). The CDR3 is made up of 14 amino acids. V was pared by 0 bases and J by 4 bases, with 12 bases between. In germline, CDR1 is SQVTM, CDR2 ANQGSEA. The CDR3 protein is CSVEELAGATEAFF. The CDR3 DNA is TGCAGCGTTGAAGAATTAGCAGGGGCCACTGAAGCTTTCTTT.

This clone was seen a handful of times. The rearrangement links TRBV5-1 to TRBJ1-5; the match to TRBD1 covers 7 bases. This CDR3 is 15 amino acids long. Germline V CDR1 and CDR2: SGHRS, YFSETQ. J gave up 6 bases and V 4 bases, and 10 bases lay outside the gene matches. The CDR3 loop reads CASSPEDRASQPQHF. CDR3 in DNA: TGCGCCAGCAGCCCCGAAGACAGGGCAAGTCAGCCCCAGCATTTT.

Only a few counts were recorded for this clone. The genes are TRBV10-3 and TRBJ2-7; the match to TRBD1 covers 9 bases. The CDR3 has 13 amino acids. The germline gives CDR1 ENHRY, CDR2 SYGVKD. Germline trimming cut 10 bases from V and 2 bases from J; bases unmatched to any gene: 6. As DNA, the CDR3 is TGTGCCAGCGGGACAGGGTGGGCCTACGAGCAGTACTTC. It yields the protein CASGTGWAYEQYF.

This clone was seen a few times. V and J are TRBV5-1 and TRBJ2-2; D is perhaps TRBD1 (6 bases). Germline V gene lookup returns CDR1 SGHRS and CDR2 YFSETQ. This CDR3 has 14 residues. V lost 5 bases, J lost 4 bases, and 12 bases lay in between. The chain's CDR3 is CASRLGAATGELFF. CDR3 coding DNA: TGCGCCAGCAGACTGGGGGCAGCCACCGGGGAGCTGTTTTTT.

The rearrangement links TRBV7-2 to TRBJ1-1; 10 bases are shared with TRBD1. The CDR3 length is 15 residues. V lost 5 bases, J lost 5 bases, and 8 bases stayed unmatched. The V gene's germline CDR1 is SGHTA and CDR2 FQGNSA. CDR3 in amino acids: CASSLTGGARTEAFF. The CDR3 coding sequence is TGTGCCAGCAGCCTGACAGGGGGCGCGCGGACTGAAGCTTTCTTT.